The source of this TCR beta chain is a study of T-cell reconstitution after alpha-beta-depleted transplantation in children (dated by TCRdb to 2016 to 2017). General notes on the study: Using TCR repertoire profiling, the study followed T-cell immune reconstitution in a quantitative way in children after TCRalphabeta/CD19-depleted allogeneic hematopoietic cell transplantation.

Looking up the germline V gene (reference sequence) yields CDR1 DFQATT and CDR2 SNEGSKA. The junction shows trimming of 5 bases on V and 8 bases on J, and the gene matches do not reach 11 bases of it. Taken from cysteine to phenylalanine, the CDR3 has 13 residues. The entry retains the CDR3 DNA only, 39 bases that are in frame from base 1. Overall study results and their limits: Apparently early alphabetaT-cell count recovery about two months after transplant reportedly relied on only several hundred rapidly expanded clones derived from non-depleted graft cells. Over subsequent months, a decline in hyperexpanded clone frequencies was noted, and after one year, T-cell counts and TCRbeta diversity were mostly ascribed to newly produced T cells. In some patients, the high TCRbeta diversity seen at day 60 was put down to recipient T cells and intrathymic progenitors that had survived conditioning.

Preparation of the library involved PCR. Sequencing instrument: Illumina HiSeq 2500. TCR library preparation used molecular barcoding, with unique molecular identifiers applied to normalize quantification of the TCRbeta repertoire. TCRdb reprocessed the public reads (quality trimming at Q25 with fastp, clone calling with MiXCR) and kept in-frame beta chains. When rows share a CDR3 protein, they turn into one entry using the most common DNA and genes. Here the sample has tens of thousands of distinct CDR3 sequences; 4.9% occur a single time. Clones ranked in the top ten supply over 15% of the sample. This clonotype was seen ten or more times. Its binding antigen is unknown. Base qualities are not at hand, and no much larger clone is one base apart. This specimen's treatment or condition label, interpreted: allogeneic hematopoietic cell transplantation with graft depleted of TCRalphabeta T cells and CD19 B cells. The children who served as transplant recipients had been given grafts of TCRalphabeta/CD19-depleted allogeneic hematopoietic cells.

The TCR comes from a boy less than two years old who had a stem cell transplant for acute myeloid leukemia, so the T cells may come from the graft donor. The chain is assembled from TRBV20-1 and TRBJ1-2; 7 bases in between match TRBD1. The sequencing used PBMCs, mostly from graft donor cells, collected 180 days after TCRalphabeta/CD19-depleted stem cell transplant. The nucleotide sequence reads TGCAGTGCTTACAGGGGACGATGGGAAGGCTACACCTTC. This gives the protein CSAYRGRWEGYTF.